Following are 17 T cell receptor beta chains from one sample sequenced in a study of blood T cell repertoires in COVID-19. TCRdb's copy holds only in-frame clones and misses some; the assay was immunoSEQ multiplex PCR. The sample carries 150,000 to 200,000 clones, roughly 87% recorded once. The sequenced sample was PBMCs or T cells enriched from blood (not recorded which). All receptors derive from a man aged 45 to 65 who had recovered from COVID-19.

The CDR3 loop reads CASSQFRAHEQYF. For the CDR3, the DNA is TGCGCCAGCAGCCAATTCAGGGCCCACGAGCAGTACTTC. This chain joins TRBV4-1 and TRBJ2-7; TRBD1 is a possible D gene (5 bases). V gave up 2 bases and J gave up 5 bases, with 10 bases separating them. The CDR3 is 13 amino acids. Germline loops: CDR1 MGHRA, CDR2 YSYEKL.

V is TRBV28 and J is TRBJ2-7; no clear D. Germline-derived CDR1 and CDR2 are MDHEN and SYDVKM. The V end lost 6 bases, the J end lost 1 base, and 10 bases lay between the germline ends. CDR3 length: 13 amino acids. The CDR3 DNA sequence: TGTGCCAGCAGCCCGTCGGGTTCCTACGAGCAGTACTTC. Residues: CASSPSGSYEQYF.

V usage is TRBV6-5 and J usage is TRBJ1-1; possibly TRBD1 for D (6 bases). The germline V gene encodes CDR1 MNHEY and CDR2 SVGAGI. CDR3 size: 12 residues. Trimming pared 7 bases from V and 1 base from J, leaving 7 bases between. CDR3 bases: TGTGCCAGCAAGACAGGGAACACTGAAGCTTTCTTT. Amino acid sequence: CASKTGNTEAFF.

In nucleotides, the CDR3 is TGTGCCAGCAGCAATGCGGGACAGGGAATTTGCAATCAGCCCCAGCATTTT. Protein product: CASSNAGQGICNQPQHF. The chain carries TRBV21-1 and TRBJ1-5; TRBD1 was called by the table and not checked on the DNA. TRBV21-1 is described as a pseudogene. The CDR3 totals 17 residues.

The CDR3 spells CASSFQQQSEAFF. Here the CDR3 DNA reads TGTGCCAGCAGCTTCCAACAACAGTCTGAAGCTTTCTTT. The chain links TRBV7-9 to TRBJ1-1; no clear D gene. This CDR3 spans 13 amino acids. Trimming left V 3 bases short and J 6 bases short, with 11 bases between. Germline CDR1 reads SEHNR; CDR2 reads FQNEAQ (reference sequence).

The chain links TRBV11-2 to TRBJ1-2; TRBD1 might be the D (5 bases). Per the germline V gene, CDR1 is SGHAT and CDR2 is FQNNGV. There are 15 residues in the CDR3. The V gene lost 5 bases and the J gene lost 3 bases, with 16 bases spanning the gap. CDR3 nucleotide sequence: TGTGCCAGCAGCGCCACGAACAGGAGGGACTATGGCTACACCTTC. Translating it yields CASSATNRRDYGYTF.

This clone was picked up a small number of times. The CDR3 DNA follows: TGTGCCAGCAGCTTGGTCAGGGACCAAGAGACCCAGTACTTC. Its protein product is CASSLVRDQETQYF. This chain links TRBV5-4 with TRBJ2-5; D perhaps matches TRBD1 (5 bases). The germline V gene encodes CDR1 SGHNT and CDR2 YYREEE (reference sequence). The CDR3 is made up of 14 amino acids. With 0 bases removed from V and 0 bases from J, the gap between germline ends came to 6 bases.

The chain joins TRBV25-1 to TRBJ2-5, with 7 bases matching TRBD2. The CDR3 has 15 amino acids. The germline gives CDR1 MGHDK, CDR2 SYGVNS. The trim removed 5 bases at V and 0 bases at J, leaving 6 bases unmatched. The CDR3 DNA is TGTGCCAGCAGTCCTTTGGGAGGGGACCAAGAGACCCAGTACTTC. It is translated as CASSPLGGDQETQYF.

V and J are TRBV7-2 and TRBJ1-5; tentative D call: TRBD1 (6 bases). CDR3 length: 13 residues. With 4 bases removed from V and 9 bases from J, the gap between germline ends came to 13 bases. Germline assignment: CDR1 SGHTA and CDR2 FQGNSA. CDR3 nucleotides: TGTGCCAGCAGCTCGACAGGTGGCGGGCCCCAGCATTTT. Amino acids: CASSSTGGGPQHF. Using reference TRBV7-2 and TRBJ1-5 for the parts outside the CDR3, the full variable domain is GAGVSQSPSNKVTEKGKDVELRCDPISGHTALYWYRQSLGQGLEFLIYFQGNSAPDKSGLPSDRFSAERTGGSVSTLTIQRTQQEDSAVYLCASSSTGGGPQHFGDGTRLSIL.

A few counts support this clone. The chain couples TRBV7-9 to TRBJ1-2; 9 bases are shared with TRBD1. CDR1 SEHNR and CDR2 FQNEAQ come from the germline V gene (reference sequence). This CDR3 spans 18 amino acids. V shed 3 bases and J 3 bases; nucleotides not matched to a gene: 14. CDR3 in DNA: TGTGCCAGCAGCTTCGGGTTCGCCGGGACAGGGTCTGACTATGGCTACACCTTC. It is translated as CASSFGFAGTGSDYGYTF.

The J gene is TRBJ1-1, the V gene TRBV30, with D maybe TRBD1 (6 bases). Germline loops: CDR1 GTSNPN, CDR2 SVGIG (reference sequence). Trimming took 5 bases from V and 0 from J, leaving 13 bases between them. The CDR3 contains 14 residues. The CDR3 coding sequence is TGTGCCTGGGAACACAGGGCCTTGAACACTGAAGCTTTCTTT. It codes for CAWEHRALNTEAFF.

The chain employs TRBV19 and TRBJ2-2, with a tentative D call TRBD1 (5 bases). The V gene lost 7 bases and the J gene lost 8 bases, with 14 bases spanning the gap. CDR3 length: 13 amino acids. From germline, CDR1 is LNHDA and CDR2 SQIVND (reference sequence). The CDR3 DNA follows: TGTGCCAGTACTTTCCAGGGCCTGGGGGAGCTGTTTTTT. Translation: CASTFQGLGELFF.

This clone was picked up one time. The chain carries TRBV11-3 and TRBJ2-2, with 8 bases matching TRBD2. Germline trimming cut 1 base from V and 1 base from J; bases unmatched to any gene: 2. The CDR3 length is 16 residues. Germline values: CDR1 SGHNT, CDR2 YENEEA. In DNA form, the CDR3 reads TGTGCCAGCAGCTTAGTTACTAGCGGGAACACCGGGGAGCTGTTTTTT. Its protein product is CASSLVTSGNTGELFF.

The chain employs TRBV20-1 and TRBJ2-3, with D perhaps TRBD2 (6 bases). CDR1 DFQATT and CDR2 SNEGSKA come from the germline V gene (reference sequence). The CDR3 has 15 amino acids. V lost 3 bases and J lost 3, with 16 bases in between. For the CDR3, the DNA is TGCAGTGCTAGTAACCAGGGAGGATATACAGATACGCAGTATTTT. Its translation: CSASNQGGYTDTQYF.

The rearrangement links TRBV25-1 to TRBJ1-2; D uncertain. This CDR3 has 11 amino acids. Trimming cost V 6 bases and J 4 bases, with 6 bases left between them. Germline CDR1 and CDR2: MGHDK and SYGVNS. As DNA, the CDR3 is TGTGCCAGCAGCTCAGTCTATGGCTACACCTTC. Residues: CASSSVYGYTF.

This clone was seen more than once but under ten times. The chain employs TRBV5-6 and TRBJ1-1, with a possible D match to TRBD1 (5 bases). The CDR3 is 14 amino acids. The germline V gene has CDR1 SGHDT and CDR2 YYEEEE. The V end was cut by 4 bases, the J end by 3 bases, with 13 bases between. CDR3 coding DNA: TGTGCCAGCAGCGTTTCGGGACTGGACACTGAAGCTTTCTTT. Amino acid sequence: CASSVSGLDTEAFF.

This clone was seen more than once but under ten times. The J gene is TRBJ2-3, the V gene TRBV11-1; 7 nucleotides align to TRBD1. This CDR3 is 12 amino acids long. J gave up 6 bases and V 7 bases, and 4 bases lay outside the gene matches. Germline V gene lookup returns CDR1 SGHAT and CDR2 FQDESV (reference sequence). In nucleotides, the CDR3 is TGTGCCAGCAACGAACAGGGGGATACGCAGTATTTT. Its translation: CASNEQGDTQYF.